This T cell receptor (beta chain) was found in a study of beta chain features in type 1 diabetes. Of the isolated RNA, all was reverse transcribed, and so the sequenced material was expressed TCRB transcripts. Here immunoSEQ multiplex PCR was the method, and the copy in TCRdb shows in-frame clones only, minus some. The sample holds 850,000 to 900,000 clones; roughly 15% are singletons and the top ten take around 0.02%. V was pared by 0 bases and J by 4 bases, with 7 bases between. Germline lookup yields CDR1 KGHSH and CDR2 LQKENI. This CDR3 comprises 13 residues. V gene TRBV18 combines with J gene TRBJ2-7; D not certain. The source of this sequence is a woman aged 18-29 years in good health. The material sequenced was naive CD4+ T cells from blood. For the CDR3, the DNA is TGTGCCAGCTCACCACCAACTGATTACGAGCAGTACTTC. It specifies CASSPPTDYEQYF.